These 27 T cell receptor beta chains share one sample of origin, sequenced in a study of T-cell memory formation after mild COVID-19. TCRdb used MiXCR to reprocess the 5' RACE reads, holding one entry per CDR3 protein. The sample includes over 500,000 distinct CDR3 sequences, approximately 15% of them seen just once. Material for sequencing was PBMCs or a T cell subset sorted from them (not recorded which). These receptors all stem from an adult woman who had mild COVID-19 (a few samples of this study predate the infection). Cell type and time point are not known.

The chain combines TRBV6-5 with TRBJ2-1; 9 bases align to TRBD2. The trim removed 5 bases at V and 8 bases at J, leaving 7 bases unmatched. This CDR3 spans 14 amino acids. Germline values: CDR1 MNHEY, CDR2 SVGAGI. The CDR3 DNA is TGTGCCAGCAGTCTTAGCGGGAGTGGCGATGAGCAGTTCTTC. It yields the protein CASSLSGSGDEQFF.

The table lists this clonotype with many counts. This sequence joins TRBV7-2 and TRBJ2-7; D gene ambiguous. Trimming pared 0 bases from V and 0 bases from J, leaving 12 bases between. Germline lookup yields CDR1 SGHTA and CDR2 FQGNSA. This CDR3 contains 16 residues. The CDR3 DNA sequence: TGTGCCAGCAGCTTAGCTTCGGGTCAGAGCTCCTACGAGCAGTACTTC. Its translation: CASSLASGQSSYEQYF. Full variable domain (rest looked up from reference TRBV7-2 and TRBJ2-7): GAGVSQSPSNKVTEKGKDVELRCDPISGHTALYWYRQSLGQGLEFLIYFQGNSAPDKSGLPSDRFSAERTGGSVSTLTIQRTQQEDSAVYLCASSLASGQSSYEQYFGPGTRLTVT.

This clonotype has ten or more counts. CDR3 amino acids: CAWTAGGGSTDTQYF. In nucleotides, the CDR3 is TGTGCCTGGACCGCGGGGGGCGGTTCCACAGATACGCAGTATTTT. V and J are TRBV30 and TRBJ2-3; 8 bases line up with TRBD2. Germline loops: CDR1 GTSNPN, CDR2 SVGIG (reference sequence). The CDR3 runs 15 residues. J lost 2 bases, V lost 4 bases, and 8 bases had no gene match.

This clonotype was recorded a few times. The V gene is TRBV3-1, the J gene TRBJ2-3; D gene uncertain. CDR1 and CDR2 (germline): LGHDT, YNNKEL (reference sequence). This CDR3 contains 13 residues. V shed 0 bases and J shed 5 bases, with 6 bases lying between them. The CDR3 loop reads CASSQEIEDTQYF. The CDR3 DNA reads as TGTGCCAGCAGCCAAGAGATTGAAGATACGCAGTATTTT.

This clonotype showed up just a few times. The V and J genes are TRBV7-2 and TRBJ1-1; tentatively, D is TRBD1 (5 bases). V was trimmed by 2 bases and J by 4 bases, leaving 14 bases between them. The V gene's germline CDR1 is SGHTA and CDR2 FQGNSA. The CDR3 runs to 15 residues. The CDR3 here is CASSLRAGLATEAFF. In nucleotides, the CDR3 is TGTGCCAGCAGCTTAAGGGCAGGGTTGGCCACTGAAGCTTTCTTT.

The gene calls are TRBV7-9 and TRBJ2-2; D is ambiguous. Germline loops: CDR1 SEHNR, CDR2 FQNEAQ (reference sequence). The CDR3 contains 14 residues. Trimming cost V 5 bases and J 6 bases, with 13 bases left between them. CDR3 sequence reads: CASSPSLRPGELFF. CDR3 DNA sequence: TGTGCCAGCAGCCCCTCTCTGCGGCCCGGGGAGCTGTTTTTT.

This clonotype has just a few counts. The chain has TRBV5-4 and TRBJ1-1, with TRBD1 matching 7 bases. Trimming took 2 bases from V and 6 from J; bases not matched to a gene: 7. Germline V lookup: CDR1 SGHNT, CDR2 YYREEE (reference sequence). CDR3 size: 14 residues. CDR3 DNA: TGTGCCAGCAGCTTACAGGGGTCGGTCGCTGAAGCTTTCTTT. Translation gives CASSLQGSVAEAFF.

The V and J genes are TRBV24-1 and TRBJ2-2; no reliable D call. The CDR3 totals 14 residues. V was shortened by 1 base and J by 0 bases, with 2 bases between the two germline ends. Germline V lookup: CDR1 KGHDR, CDR2 SFDVKD. The DNA for the CDR3 is TGTGCCACCAGTGATTTCACGAACACCGGGGAGCTGTTTTTT. Protein: CATSDFTNTGELFF.

This clonotype was counted a few times. The rearrangement uses TRBV7-3 and TRBJ2-3; D assignment may be TRBD1 or TRBD2 (5 bases each). Trimming cost V 6 bases and J 4 bases, with 14 bases left between them. There are 14 residues in the CDR3. From germline, CDR1 is SGHTA and CDR2 FQGTGA. The CDR3 DNA reads as TGTGCCAGCAGTCGAGGGGAGAAAGCAGATACGCAGTATTTT. Amino acids: CASSRGEKADTQYF. Using reference TRBV7-3 and TRBJ2-3 for the parts outside the CDR3, the full variable domain is GAGVSQTPSNKVTEKGKYVELRCDPISGHTALYWYRQSLGQGPEFLIYFQGTGAADDSGLPNDRFFAVRPEGSVSTLKIQRTERGDSAVYLCASSRGEKADTQYFGPGTRLTVL.

This clonotype turned up a few times. The J gene is TRBJ2-3, the V gene TRBV15, with 11 bases that match TRBD2. Germline V gene lookup returns CDR1 LNHNV and CDR2 YYDKDF (reference sequence). This CDR3 has 16 residues. After removal of 0 bases from V and 5 bases from J, the junction contained 4 bases not matched to a gene. The CDR3, as DNA: TGTGCCACCAGCAGAGATCTAGCGGGAGGTGGAGATACGCAGTATTTT. This sequence encodes CATSRDLAGGGDTQYF.

This CDR3 reads CASSQDRAASGNTIYF. The CDR3 DNA reads as TGCGCCAGCAGCCAAGATAGGGCAGCCTCTGGAAACACCATATATTTT. V usage is TRBV4-3 and J usage is TRBJ1-3; D is undetermined. Looked up from germline, CDR1 is LGHNA and CDR2 is YSLEER. The V end was cut by 0 bases, the J end by 0 bases, with 9 bases between. The CDR3 sequence is 16 residues long.

V is TRBV7-9 and J is TRBJ1-6; TRBD1 is a possible D gene (6 bases). Germline V lookup: CDR1 SEHNR, CDR2 FQNEAQ (reference sequence). CDR3 size: 13 residues. V was pared by 7 bases and J by 4 bases, with 8 bases between. CDR3 loop: CASIQGYNSPLHF. DNA for the CDR3: TGTGCCAGCATACAGGGATATAATTCACCCCTCCACTTT.

This clonotype was observed a handful of times. In DNA form, the CDR3 reads TGCGCCAGCAGCCAAGTGGCTAGCGGGGGTTTGGCAGATACGCAGTATTTT. Translated, it gives CASSQVASGGLADTQYF. The chain carries TRBV4-1 and TRBJ2-3; 10 bases are a match to TRBD2. The ends lost 1 base at V and 4 bases at J; junction bases unmatched: 8. There are 17 residues in the CDR3. Germline values: CDR1 MGHRA, CDR2 YSYEKL.

This chain joins TRBV6-5 and TRBJ1-2; D remains ambiguous. CDR3 size: 14 residues. V lost 5 bases and J lost 2, with 12 bases in between. Germline values: CDR1 MNHEY, CDR2 SVGAGI. Written as DNA, the CDR3 is TGTGCCAGCAGTCCCTCGGCTTCGAACTATGGCTACACCTTC. Amino acid sequence: CASSPSASNYGYTF.

This clonotype was recorded a few times. J is TRBJ2-3 and V is TRBV29-1, with unresolved D. V dropped 5 bases and J dropped 2 bases, with 11 bases sitting between them. The CDR3 covers 13 residues. The V gene's germline CDR1 is SQVTM and CDR2 ANQGSEA. The CDR3 reads CSVPAGATDTQYF. The CDR3 DNA sequence: TGCAGCGTTCCAGCAGGAGCCACAGATACGCAGTATTTT.

The V and J genes are TRBV6-5 and TRBJ1-6; 8 nucleotides match TRBD1. V dropped 6 bases and J dropped 11; count of bases not matched to a gene: 9. Germline V gene lookup returns CDR1 MNHEY and CDR2 SVGAGI. There are 14 residues in the CDR3. The CDR3 is CASSLRDRQPPLHF. CDR3 coding DNA: TGTGCCAGCAGCCTCCGGGACAGGCAACCACCCCTCCACTTT.

This clonotype occurred a few times. This sequence joins TRBV20-1 and TRBJ1-1, with D unresolved. From germline, CDR1 is DFQATT and CDR2 SNEGSKA (reference sequence). V lost 2 bases and J 5 bases, leaving 12 bases between the germline ends. The CDR3 length is 13 residues. For the CDR3, the DNA is TGCAGTGCTAGATCTGGGGATGGGACTGAAGCTTTCTTT. Translated: CSARSGDGTEAFF.

This clonotype was seen a few times. The chain combines TRBV3-1 with TRBJ1-1; D not resolved. V was shortened by 5 bases and J by 2 bases, with 15 bases between the two germline ends. There are 15 residues in the CDR3. Germline CDR1 and CDR2: LGHDT and YNNKEL (reference sequence). This CDR3 reads CASSRTESLNTEAFF. The CDR3 nucleotides are TGTGCCAGCAGCAGGACGGAAAGTCTTAACACTGAAGCTTTCTTT.

This clonotype was observed a single time. The rearrangement links TRBV3-1 to TRBJ2-3, with 9 bases matching TRBD2. This CDR3 contains 16 residues. CDR1 is LGHDT and CDR2 is YNNKEL in the germline V gene (reference sequence). With 0 bases clipped from V and 1 base from J, the junction kept 2 bases outside the gene matches. For the CDR3, the DNA is TGTGCCAGCAGCCAAGAGGCTAGCGGGGGCACAGATACGCAGTATTTT. The encoded protein is CASSQEASGGTDTQYF.

This clonotype was detected a few times. The genes are TRBV7-3 and TRBJ2-3; 12 bases are shared with TRBD2. The CDR3 extends over 15 amino acids. The junction had 5 bases not matched to a gene; V was cut back by 4 bases and J by 6 bases. Germline V lookup: CDR1 SGHTA, CDR2 FQGTGA. CDR3 DNA sequence: TGTGCCAGCAGCTCTAGCGGGGGGGCGGCTGATACGCAGTATTTT. Translating gives CASSSSGGAADTQYF.

The chain recombines TRBV20-1 with TRBJ2-6; the D is unclear. This CDR3 region has 15 residues. Trimming stripped 5 bases from V and 0 bases from J, with 11 bases between. Germline V gives CDR1 DFQATT, CDR2 SNEGSKA (reference sequence). The CDR3 region is CSASDISSGANVLTF. The CDR3 DNA reads as TGCAGTGCTTCCGACATCTCCTCTGGGGCCAACGTCCTGACTTTC.

The V and J genes are TRBV7-3 and TRBJ2-5; weak D call: TRBD2 (6 bases). The CDR3 consists of 16 residues. Germline V lookup: CDR1 SGHTA, CDR2 FQGTGA. With 2 bases removed from V and 4 bases from J, the gap between germline ends came to 17 bases. DNA of the CDR3: TGTGCCAGCAGCTTAGGCGGAACGGGAGCCGGAGAGACCCAGTACTTC. Its protein is CASSLGGTGAGETQYF.

This chain links TRBV7-2 with TRBJ2-3; possibly TRBD1 for D (6 bases). CDR1 is SGHTA, CDR2 FQGNSA, per germline. V dropped 2 bases and J dropped 4 bases, with 16 bases sitting between them. This CDR3 spans 16 amino acids. The DNA for the CDR3 is TGTGCCAGCAGCTTATATCTCCGGCAGGGGTCAGATACGCAGTATTTT. Its translation: CASSLYLRQGSDTQYF.

V usage is TRBV6-2 or TRBV6-3 and J usage is TRBJ2-3; D is perhaps TRBD2 (5 bases). CDR3 size: 14 residues. V lost 6 bases to trimming and J lost 1 base, with 11 bases between them. The V gene's germline CDR1 is MNHEY and CDR2 SVGEGT. The chain's CDR3 is CASRLQRGTDTQYF. The CDR3 nucleotides read TGTGCCAGCAGGTTACAGAGGGGCACAGATACGCAGTATTTT.

The chain recombines TRBV6-1 with TRBJ2-2, with D perhaps matching TRBD2 (6 bases). V lost 6 bases to trimming and J lost 0 bases, with 20 bases between them. Per germline, CDR1 MNHNS and CDR2 SASEGT. The CDR3 loop spans 18 amino acids. The CDR3, as DNA: TGTGCCAGCAGGACCCCACGGGGGAACACAGCGAACACCGGGGAGCTGTTTTTT. Translation: CASRTPRGNTANTGELFF.

In its sample, this clonotype was seen a few times. The chain employs TRBV29-1 and TRBJ2-7; D gene ambiguous. This CDR3 region has 11 residues. Trimming took off 4 bases at V and 2 bases at J, with 6 bases between the two ends. Germline CDR1 reads SQVTM; CDR2 reads ANQGSEA. In DNA, the CDR3 is TGCAGCGTTGGGGCAACCTACGAGCAGTACTTC. Protein sequence: CSVGATYEQYF.

The table lists this clonotype with many counts. The J gene is TRBJ1-5, the V gene TRBV5-6, with D possibly being TRBD1 (5 bases). The CDR3 spans 13 residues. Trimming removed 4 bases at V and 8 bases at J, with 13 bases between. The germline gives CDR1 SGHDT, CDR2 YYEEEE. CDR3 residues: CASSPNTGEPQHF. As DNA, the CDR3 is TGTGCCAGCAGCCCGAATACAGGCGAGCCCCAGCATTTT.